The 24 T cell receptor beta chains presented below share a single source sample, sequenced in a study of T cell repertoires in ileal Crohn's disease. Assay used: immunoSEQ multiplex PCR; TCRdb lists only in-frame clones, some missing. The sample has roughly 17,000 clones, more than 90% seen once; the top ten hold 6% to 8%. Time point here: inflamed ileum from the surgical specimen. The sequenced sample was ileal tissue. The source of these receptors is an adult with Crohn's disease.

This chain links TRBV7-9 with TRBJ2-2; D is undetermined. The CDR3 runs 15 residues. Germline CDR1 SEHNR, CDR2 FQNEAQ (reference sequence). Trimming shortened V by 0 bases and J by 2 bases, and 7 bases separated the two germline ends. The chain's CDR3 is CASSLAAVNTGELFF. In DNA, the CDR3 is TGTGCCAGCAGCTTAGCGGCAGTAAACACCGGGGAGCTGTTTTTT.

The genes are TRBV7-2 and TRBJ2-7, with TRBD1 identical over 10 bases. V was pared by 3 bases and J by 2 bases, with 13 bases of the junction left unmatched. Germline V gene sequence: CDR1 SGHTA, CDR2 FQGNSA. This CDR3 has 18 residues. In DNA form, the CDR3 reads TGTGCCAGCAGCTTCCCCGACAGGGGGCGTCTAAATGCCTACGAGCAGTACTTC. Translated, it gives CASSFPDRGRLNAYEQYF.

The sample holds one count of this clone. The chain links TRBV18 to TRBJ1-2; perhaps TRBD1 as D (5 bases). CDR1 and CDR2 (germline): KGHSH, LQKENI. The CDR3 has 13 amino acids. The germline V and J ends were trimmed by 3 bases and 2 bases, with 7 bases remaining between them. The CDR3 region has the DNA TGTGCCAGCTCACCGGGGCAGAACTATGGCTACACCTTC. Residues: CASSPGQNYGYTF.

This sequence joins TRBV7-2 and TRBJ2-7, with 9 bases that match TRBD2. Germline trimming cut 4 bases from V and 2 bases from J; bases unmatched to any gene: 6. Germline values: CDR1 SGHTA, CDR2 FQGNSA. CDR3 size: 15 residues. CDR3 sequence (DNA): TGTGCCAGCAGCTCAGCGGGGGGTCCTACCTACGAGCAGTACTTC. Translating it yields CASSSAGGPTYEQYF. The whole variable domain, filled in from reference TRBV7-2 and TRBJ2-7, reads GAGVSQSPSNKVTEKGKDVELRCDPISGHTALYWYRQSLGQGLEFLIYFQGNSAPDKSGLPSDRFSAERTGGSVSTLTIQRTQQEDSAVYLCASSSAGGPTYEQYFGPGTRLTVT.

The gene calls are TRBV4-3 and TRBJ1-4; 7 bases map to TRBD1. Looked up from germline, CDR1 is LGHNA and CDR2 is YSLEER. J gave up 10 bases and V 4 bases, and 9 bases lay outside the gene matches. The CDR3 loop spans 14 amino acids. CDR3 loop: CASSPDRALGKLFF. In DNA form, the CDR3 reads TGCGCCAGCAGCCCAGACAGGGCTTTGGGAAAACTGTTTTTT.

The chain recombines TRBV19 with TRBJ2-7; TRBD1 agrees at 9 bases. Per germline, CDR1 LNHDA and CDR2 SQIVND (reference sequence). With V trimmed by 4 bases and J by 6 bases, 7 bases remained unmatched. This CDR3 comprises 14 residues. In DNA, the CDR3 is TGTGCCAGTAGTACTTCCGGGACAGGGCCCGAGCAGTACTTC. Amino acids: CASSTSGTGPEQYF.

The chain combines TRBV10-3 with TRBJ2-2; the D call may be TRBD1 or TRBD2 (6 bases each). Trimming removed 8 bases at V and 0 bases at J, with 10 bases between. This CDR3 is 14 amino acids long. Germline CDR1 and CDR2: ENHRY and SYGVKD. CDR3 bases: TGTGCCATCGCGGGACACCCGAACACCGGGGAGCTGTTTTTT. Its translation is CAIAGHPNTGELFF.

The CDR3 here is CASAPGSEETQYF. The CDR3 region has the DNA TGTGCCTCCGCTCCCGGGTCCGAAGAGACCCAGTACTTC. The V gene is TRBV30, the J gene TRBJ2-5; D gene ambiguous. This CDR3 contains 13 residues. Germline assignment: CDR1 GTSNPN and CDR2 SVGIG (reference sequence). Trimming took off 7 bases at V and 3 bases at J, with 15 bases between the two ends.

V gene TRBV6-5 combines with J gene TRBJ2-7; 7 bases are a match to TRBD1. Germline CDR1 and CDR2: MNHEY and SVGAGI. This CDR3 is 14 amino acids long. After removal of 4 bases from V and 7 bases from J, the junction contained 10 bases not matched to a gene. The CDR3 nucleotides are TGTGCCAGCAGTTCTTCTGACAGGGTCGGGGAGCAGTACTTC. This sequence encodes CASSSSDRVGEQYF.

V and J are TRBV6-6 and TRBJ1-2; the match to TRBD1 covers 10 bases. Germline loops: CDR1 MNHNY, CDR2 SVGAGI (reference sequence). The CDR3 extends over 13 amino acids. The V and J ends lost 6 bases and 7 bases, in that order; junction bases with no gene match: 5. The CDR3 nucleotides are TGTGCCAGCAGCAACGACAGGGGGCTTGGCTACACCTTC. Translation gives CASSNDRGLGYTF.

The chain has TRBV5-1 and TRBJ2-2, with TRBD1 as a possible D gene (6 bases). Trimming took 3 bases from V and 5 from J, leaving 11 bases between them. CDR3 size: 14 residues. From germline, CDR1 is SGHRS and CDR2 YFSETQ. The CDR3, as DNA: TGCGCCAGCAGCTACGGACAGACTACCGGGGAGCTGTTTTTT. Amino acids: CASSYGQTTGELFF.

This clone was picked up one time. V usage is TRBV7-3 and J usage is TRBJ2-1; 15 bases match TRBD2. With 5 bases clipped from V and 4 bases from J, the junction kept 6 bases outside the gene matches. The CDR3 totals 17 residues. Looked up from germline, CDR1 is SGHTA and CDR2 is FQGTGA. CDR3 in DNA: TGTGCCAGCAGCCCCCTTGGACTAGCGGGAGGGTACAATGAGCAGTTCTTC. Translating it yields CASSPLGLAGGYNEQFF.

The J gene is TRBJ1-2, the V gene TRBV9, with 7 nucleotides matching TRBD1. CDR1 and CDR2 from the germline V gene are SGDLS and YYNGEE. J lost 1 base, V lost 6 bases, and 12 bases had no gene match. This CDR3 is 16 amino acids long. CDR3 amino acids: CASKLHRDRLNYGYTF. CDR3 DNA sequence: TGTGCCAGCAAATTACACCGGGACAGACTTAACTATGGCTACACCTTC. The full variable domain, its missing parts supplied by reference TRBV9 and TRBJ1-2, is DSGVTQTPKHLITATGQRVTLRCSPRSGDLSVYWYQQSLDQGLQFLIQYYNGEERAKGNILERFSAQQFPDLHSELNLSSLELGDSALYFCASKLHRDRLNYGYTFGSGTRLTVV.

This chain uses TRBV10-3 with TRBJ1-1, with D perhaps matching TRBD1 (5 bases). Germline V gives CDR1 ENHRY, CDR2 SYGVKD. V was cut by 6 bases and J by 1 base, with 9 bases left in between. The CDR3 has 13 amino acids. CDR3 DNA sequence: TGTGCCATCAGGACTCAGGGGAACACTGAAGCTTTCTTT. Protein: CAIRTQGNTEAFF.

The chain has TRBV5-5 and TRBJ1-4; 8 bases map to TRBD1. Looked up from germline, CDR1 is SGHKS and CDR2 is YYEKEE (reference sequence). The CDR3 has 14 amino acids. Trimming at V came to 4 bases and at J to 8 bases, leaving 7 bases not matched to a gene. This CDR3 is CASSPDREGEKLFF. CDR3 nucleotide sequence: TGTGCCAGCAGCCCGGACAGGGAGGGAGAAAAACTGTTTTTT.

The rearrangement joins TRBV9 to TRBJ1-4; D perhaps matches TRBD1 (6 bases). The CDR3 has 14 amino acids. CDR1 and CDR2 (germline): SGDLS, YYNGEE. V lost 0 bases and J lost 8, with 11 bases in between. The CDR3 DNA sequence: TGTGCCAGCAGCGTAGGAGGGGGGACGGAAAAACTGTTTTTT. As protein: CASSVGGGTEKLFF. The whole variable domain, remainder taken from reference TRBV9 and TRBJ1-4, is DSGVTQTPKHLITATGQRVTLRCSPRSGDLSVYWYQQSLDQGLQFLIQYYNGEERAKGNILERFSAQQFPDLHSELNLSSLELGDSALYFCASSVGGGTEKLFFGSGTQLSVL.

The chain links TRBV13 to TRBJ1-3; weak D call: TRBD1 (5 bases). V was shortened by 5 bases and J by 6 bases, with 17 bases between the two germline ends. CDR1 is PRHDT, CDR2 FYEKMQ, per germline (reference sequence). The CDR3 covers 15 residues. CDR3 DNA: TGTGCCAGCAGCCCTCGGGGGGAGAGAATAAACACCATATATTTT. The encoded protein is CASSPRGERINTIYF.

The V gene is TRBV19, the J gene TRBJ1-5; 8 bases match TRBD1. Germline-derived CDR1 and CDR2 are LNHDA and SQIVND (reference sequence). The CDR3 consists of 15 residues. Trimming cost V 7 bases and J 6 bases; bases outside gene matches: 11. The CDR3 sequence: CASTPPGQGSQPQHF. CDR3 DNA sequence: TGTGCCAGTACCCCGCCTGGACAGGGAAGTCAGCCCCAGCATTTT.

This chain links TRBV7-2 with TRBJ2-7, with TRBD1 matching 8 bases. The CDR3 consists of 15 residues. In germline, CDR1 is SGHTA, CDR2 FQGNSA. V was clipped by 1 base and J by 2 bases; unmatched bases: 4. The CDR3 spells CASSLDYRGTYEQYF. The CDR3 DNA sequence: TGTGCCAGCAGCTTAGATTACAGGGGGACCTACGAGCAGTACTTC.

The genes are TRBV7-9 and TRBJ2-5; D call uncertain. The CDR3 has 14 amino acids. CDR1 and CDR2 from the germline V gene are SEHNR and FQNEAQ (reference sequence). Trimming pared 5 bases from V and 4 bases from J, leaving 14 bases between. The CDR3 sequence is CASSPRSGGETQYF. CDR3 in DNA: TGTGCCAGCAGCCCTCGGTCGGGTGGAGAGACCCAGTACTTC.

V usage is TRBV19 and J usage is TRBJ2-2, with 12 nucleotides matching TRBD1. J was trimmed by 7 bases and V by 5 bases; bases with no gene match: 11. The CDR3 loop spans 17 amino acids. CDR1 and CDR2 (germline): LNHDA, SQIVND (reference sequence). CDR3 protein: CASSGDRGRKRIGELFF. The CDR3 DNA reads TGTGCCAGTAGTGGGGACAGGGGGCGAAAGAGGATCGGGGAGCTGTTTTTT.

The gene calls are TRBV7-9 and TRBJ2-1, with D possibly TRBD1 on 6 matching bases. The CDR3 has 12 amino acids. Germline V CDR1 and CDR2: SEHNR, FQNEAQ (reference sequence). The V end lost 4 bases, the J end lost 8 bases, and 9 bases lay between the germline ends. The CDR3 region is CASSSEGDEQFF. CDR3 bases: TGTGCCAGCAGCTCAGAGGGGGATGAGCAGTTCTTC.

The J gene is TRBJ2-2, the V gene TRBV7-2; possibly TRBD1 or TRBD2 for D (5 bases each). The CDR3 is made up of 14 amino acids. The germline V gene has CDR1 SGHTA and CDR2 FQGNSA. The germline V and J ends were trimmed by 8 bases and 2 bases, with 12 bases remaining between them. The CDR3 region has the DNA TGTGCCAGCCGGCTGGGGGTAAACACCGGGGAGCTGTTTTTT. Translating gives CASRLGVNTGELFF.

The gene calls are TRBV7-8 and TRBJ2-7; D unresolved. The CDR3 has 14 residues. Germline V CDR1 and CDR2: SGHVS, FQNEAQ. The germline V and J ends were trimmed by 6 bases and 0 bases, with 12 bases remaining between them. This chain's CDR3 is CASSRSPGSYEQYF. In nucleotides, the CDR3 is TGTGCCAGCAGTCGTTCGCCGGGCTCCTACGAGCAGTACTTC.